The rows below give T cell receptor beta chains drawn from one sample of a study of cytomegalovirus exposure and HLA in healthy donors. Here immunoSEQ multiplex PCR was the method, and the copy in TCRdb shows in-frame clones only, minus some. The sample contains around 160,000 clones, around 79% of which appear only once. The specimen was PBMCs. The source is a man over 45 in good health and CMV-seropositive. CDR3s include the opening cysteine and the closing phenylalanine or tryptophan. The order of the fields is CDR3 DNA, CDR3 protein, V gene, D gene, clone size, J gene. A D gene is named only where the DNA matches it firmly. Expanded clones get a size class; other rows say once, few or many, or leave the size out.

TGCAGTGTTCTGAGCTACGAGCAGTACTTC CSVLSYEQYF TRBV20-1 NA NA TRBJ2-7
TGTGCCAGCAGTGTGTTACCGGTGTCCTTC CASSVLPVSF TRBV2 NA NA TRBJ1-2
TGTTCCAGCAGCTTAGGGCAGGGCTACGAGCAGTACTTC CSSSLGQGYEQYF TRBV7-9 NA NA TRBJ2-7
TGTGCCAGCAAGGGGGCGGCCGGGGAGCTGTTTTTT CASKGAAGELFF TRBV28 TRBD1 NA TRBJ2-2
TGTGCCAGCAGTTTACTAGCGGGGGGGCCAGTAAGAGAGACCCAGTACTTC CASSLLAGGPVRETQYF TRBV28 TRBD2 NA TRBJ2-5
TGTGCCAGCACGATCGGACAGCTCGAGACCCAGTACTTC CASTIGQLETQYF TRBV28 NA NA TRBJ2-5
TGCGCCAGCAGCCCCAACGACAGGGATTACTATGGCTACACCTTC CASSPNDRDYYGYTF TRBV10-1 TRBD1 NA TRBJ1-2
TGTGCCAGCTCACCCTTGGGACAAGTCGCTAACTATGGCTACACCTTC CASSPLGQVANYGYTF TRBV18 NA NA TRBJ1-2
TGCGCCAGCAGCCGGGAGGGGGACTATGGCTACACCTTC CASSREGDYGYTF TRBV5-1 NA NA TRBJ1-2
TGTGCCAGCTCCGGGGGGGCCGTCCGGGAGCTGTTTTTT CASSGGAVRELFF TRBV28 TRBD2 NA TRBJ2-2
TGCGCCAGCAGCCAAGATCGCGGTGTGAACACTGAAGCTTTCTTT CASSQDRGVNTEAFF TRBV4-3 NA NA TRBJ1-1
TGTGCCAGCAGTGAATGGGGACAGGGGGCCTCCTACGAGCAGTACTTC CASSEWGQGASYEQYF TRBV6-1 TRBD1 NA TRBJ2-7
TGTGCCAGCAGAGATTTATATGGAGAGCCGAACTACGAGCAGTACTTC CASRDLYGEPNYEQYF TRBV2 NA NA TRBJ2-7
TGTGCCAGCTCACCGCACAGGGGTACTAATGAAAAACTGTTTTTT CASSPHRGTNEKLFF TRBV18 TRBD1 NA TRBJ1-4
TGTGCCACCTCAGGGTCCTACAATGAGCAGTTCTTC CATSGSYNEQFF TRBV15 NA NA TRBJ2-1
TGTGCCACCAGCAGAGATATCTCTGGAAACACCATATATTTT CATSRDISGNTIYF TRBV15 NA once TRBJ1-3
TGTGCCACCAGCAGAGAGTCGCGGGGGCGGCCTCCCAGTGAAAAACTGTTTTTT CATSRESRGRPPSEKLFF TRBV15 NA NA TRBJ1-4
TGTGCCAGCAGTCCGGCCGGGTTGAACACTGAAGCTTTCTTT CASSPAGLNTEAFF TRBV5-4 NA NA TRBJ1-1
TGTGCCAGTAGTGCCCGGGAGGGGACGAGGCTGTTTTTT CASSAREGTRLFF TRBV19 TRBD2 NA TRBJ2-2
TGTGCCACCAGCAGGCGCACAGGGGGCGCAGGGTCGGGCTACACCTTC CATSRRTGGAGSGYTF TRBV15 TRBD1 NA TRBJ1-2
TGTGCCAGCAAGACCGGGACTAGCCACGAGGAGACCCAGTACTTC CASKTGTSHEETQYF TRBV28 TRBD2 once TRBJ2-5
TGTGCCAGCTCACCCGCGGGACAGGGGCCCAATACGCAGTATTTT CASSPAGQGPNTQYF TRBV18 TRBD1 NA TRBJ2-3
TGTGCCAGCAGTTTTTTCCACAGGGGTGGCAATCAGCCCCAGCATTTT CASSFFHRGGNQPQHF TRBV28 TRBD1 NA TRBJ1-5
TGTGCTAGCAGCTTCGGGTTAGTTGCGGTCGTCTATGGCTACACCTTC CASSFGLVAVVYGYTF TRBV5-6 NA NA TRBJ1-2
TGCAGCGTGGGGCAGGCCCTGGGAGAAAAACTGTTTTTT CSVGQALGEKLFF TRBV29-1 NA few TRBJ1-4
TGTGCCAGCAGCCTCGGGAGACTTGAGAAGCAGTACTTC CASSLGRLEKQYF TRBV7-3 NA NA TRBJ2-7
TGTGCCAGCAGAACAGGGGGCTTGGCAGATACGCAGTATTTT CASRTGGLADTQYF TRBV19 TRBD1 NA TRBJ2-3
TGTGCCAGCAGCTTACGACGGGGGAGCTCCTACAATGAGCAGTTCTTC CASSLRRGSSYNEQFF TRBV7-2 NA NA TRBJ2-1
TGTGCCAGCAGCTTAGTTGCGACAGGGGCTAATTCACCCCTCCACTTT CASSLVATGANSPLHF TRBV7-2 TRBD1 NA TRBJ1-6